These 10 T cell receptor beta chains came from one sample sequenced in a study of T cell repertoires in ileal Crohn's disease. Time point given: inflamed ileum from the surgical specimen. Data came from immunoSEQ multiplex PCR; TCRdb stores just in-frame clones and leaves some out. The sample shows roughly 2,100 clones, 93% of them seen only once. The source material was ileal tissue. The receptors derive from an adult with Crohn's disease.

The chain links TRBV7-9 to TRBJ2-2; D is ambiguous. The germline V and J ends were trimmed by 1 base and 0 bases, with 12 bases remaining between them. The germline CDR1 and CDR2 sequences are SEHNR and FQNEAQ (reference sequence). The CDR3 is 17 amino acids. The CDR3 DNA reads TGTGCCAGCAGCTTAGGAAGGGTCGCGGCGAACACCGGGGAGCTGTTTTTT. As protein: CASSLGRVAANTGELFF.

The J gene is TRBJ1-2, the V gene TRBV2; D uncertain. The CDR3 sequence is 16 residues long. From germline, CDR1 is SNHLY and CDR2 FYNNEI. V lost 4 bases, J lost 2 bases, and 17 bases lay in between. The CDR3 is CASSARMTFPNYGYTF. CDR3 nucleotide sequence: TGTGCCAGCAGTGCGAGGATGACCTTCCCCAACTATGGCTACACCTTC.

The chain recombines TRBV18 with TRBJ2-3; 8 nucleotides agree with TRBD1. Trimming cost V 0 bases and J 3 bases; bases outside gene matches: 2. CDR1 is KGHSH and CDR2 is LQKENI in the germline V gene. This CDR3 spans 15 amino acids. The CDR3 loop is CASSPPDRVTDTQYF. The CDR3, as DNA: TGTGCCAGCTCACCACCGGACAGGGTAACAGATACGCAGTATTTT.

V and J are TRBV25-1 and TRBJ2-7; TRBD1 or TRBD2 may be the D gene (5 bases each). The CDR3 consists of 16 residues. The V end lost 1 base, the J end lost 5 bases, and 18 bases lay between the germline ends. Germline-derived CDR1 and CDR2 are MGHDK and SYGVNS. For the CDR3, the DNA is TGTGCCAGCAGTGAATCGAGAGGGGCGGGTTTGGACGAGCAGTACTTC. Residues: CASSESRGAGLDEQYF.

This clone was detected once. The V and J genes are TRBV6-5 and TRBJ2-5; TRBD2 might be the D (5 bases). Per the germline V gene, CDR1 is MNHEY and CDR2 is SVGAGI. The CDR3 loop spans 14 amino acids. V was cut by 0 bases and J by 5 bases, with 10 bases left in between. CDR3: CASSYSRESETQYF. In DNA, the CDR3 is TGTGCCAGCAGTTACTCTCGGGAATCGGAGACCCAGTACTTC.

The chain uses TRBV7-6 and TRBJ2-1, with D possibly TRBD2 on 5 matching bases. The CDR3 totals 13 residues. CDR1 is SGHVS and CDR2 is FNYEAQ in the germline V gene. V was trimmed by 5 bases and J by 7 bases, leaving 12 bases between them. The DNA for the CDR3 is TGTGCCAGCAGCCTTGGGCGGACTAATGAGCAGTTCTTC. Its protein product is CASSLGRTNEQFF.

The V call is TRBV4-2, the J call TRBJ2-3, with 8 bases fitting TRBD2. The germline CDR1 and CDR2 sequences are LGHNA and YNFKEQ. The CDR3 extends over 16 amino acids. After removal of 0 bases from V and 5 bases from J, the junction contained 7 bases not matched to a gene. The CDR3 loop reads CASSQELSGTEDTQYF. The CDR3 DNA reads TGTGCCAGCAGCCAAGAACTTAGCGGGACTGAAGATACGCAGTATTTT.

The chain links TRBV20-1 to TRBJ2-5; D unclear. Between the trimmed V and J ends, which lost 4 bases and 5 bases, there was a span of 8 bases. The CDR3 spans 11 residues. Germline CDR1 is DFQATT and CDR2 is SNEGSKA (reference sequence). The CDR3 spells CSATLEETQYF. In DNA, the CDR3 is TGCAGTGCTACTCTGGAGGAGACCCAGTACTTC.

The chain joins TRBV6-5 to TRBJ1-4; no firm D call. Looked up from germline, CDR1 is MNHEY and CDR2 is SVGAGI. This CDR3 comprises 13 residues. Trimming cost V 4 bases and J 8 bases, with 11 bases left between them. The CDR3 reads CASSLYRGEKLFF. The CDR3 nucleotides read TGTGCCAGCAGTTTATACAGAGGGGAAAAACTGTTTTTT.

The CDR3 region has the DNA TGTGCCAGCAGTGATGAAGACAGGGCCCGAGAGACCCAGTACTTC. Translating it yields CASSDEDRARETQYF. The chain joins TRBV6-1 to TRBJ2-5, with 7 bases aligning to TRBD1. V gave up 3 bases and J gave up 4 bases; unmatched junction bases: 8. This CDR3 is built from 15 residues. Germline CDR1 reads MNHNS; CDR2 reads SASEGT.